This TCR beta chain stems from a study of blood T cell repertoires in COVID-19. Authors' processing steps: Amplification of reference gene primers provided the estimated nucleated cell counts. Libraries were prepared by immunoSEQ multiplex PCR; TCRdb keeps only in-frame clonotypes and omits some of them. V and J calls plus clone size are reproduced from that table; the DNA served to infer D and trimming. The repertoire has approximately 300,000 clones, about 83% of them found once; the top ten carry about 1.2%. Germline V CDR1 and CDR2: MRHNA, SNTAGT. V dropped 2 bases and J dropped 1 base, with 5 bases sitting between them. The CDR3 contains 13 residues.

Material: peripheral blood. V gene TRBV6-4 combines with J gene TRBJ1-1; possibly TRBD1 for D (5 bases). The sequence was collected from a woman in her forties or fifties with acute or convalescent COVID-19. This CDR3 is CASSDTGNTEAFF. CDR3 DNA: TGTGCCAGCAGTGACACAGGGAACACTGAAGCTTTCTTT.